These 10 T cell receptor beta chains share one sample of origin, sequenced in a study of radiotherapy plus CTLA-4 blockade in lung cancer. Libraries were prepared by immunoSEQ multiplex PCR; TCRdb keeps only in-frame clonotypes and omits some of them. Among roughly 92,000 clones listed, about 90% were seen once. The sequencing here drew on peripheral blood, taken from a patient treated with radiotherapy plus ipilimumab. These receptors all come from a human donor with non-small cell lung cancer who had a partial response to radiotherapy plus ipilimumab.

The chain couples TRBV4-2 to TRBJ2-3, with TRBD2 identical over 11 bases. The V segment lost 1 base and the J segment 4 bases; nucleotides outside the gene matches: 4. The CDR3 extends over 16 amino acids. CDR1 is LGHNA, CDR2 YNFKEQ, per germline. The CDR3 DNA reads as TGTGCCAGCAGCCAAGCCTTAGCGGGAGGGCCAGATACGCAGTATTTT. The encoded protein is CASSQALAGGPDTQYF.

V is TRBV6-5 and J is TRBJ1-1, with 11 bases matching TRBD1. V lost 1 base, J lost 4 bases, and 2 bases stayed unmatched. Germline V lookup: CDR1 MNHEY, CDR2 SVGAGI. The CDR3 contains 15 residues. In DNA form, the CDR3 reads TGTGCCAGCAGTTACTGGGACAGGGGGGTCACTGAAGCTTTCTTT. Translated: CASSYWDRGVTEAFF.

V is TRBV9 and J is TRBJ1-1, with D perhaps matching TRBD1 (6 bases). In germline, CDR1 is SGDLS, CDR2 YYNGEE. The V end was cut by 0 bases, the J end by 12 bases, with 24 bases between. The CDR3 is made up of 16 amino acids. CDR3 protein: CASSVDYRAGEFVTFF. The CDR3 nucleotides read TGTGCCAGCAGCGTAGACTATAGGGCAGGGGAATTCGTGACTTTCTTT.

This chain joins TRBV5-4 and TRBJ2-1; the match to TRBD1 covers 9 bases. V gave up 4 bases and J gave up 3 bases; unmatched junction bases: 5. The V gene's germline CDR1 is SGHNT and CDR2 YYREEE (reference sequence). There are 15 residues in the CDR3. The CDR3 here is CASSRTGDFYNEQFF. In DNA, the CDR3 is TGTGCCAGCAGCCGGACAGGGGACTTCTACAATGAGCAGTTCTTC.

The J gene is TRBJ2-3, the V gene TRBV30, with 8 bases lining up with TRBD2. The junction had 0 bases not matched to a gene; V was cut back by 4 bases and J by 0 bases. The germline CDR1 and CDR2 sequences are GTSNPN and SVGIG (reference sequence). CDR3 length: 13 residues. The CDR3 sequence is CAWTSGSTDTQYF. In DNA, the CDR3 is TGTGCCTGGACTAGCGGGAGCACAGATACGCAGTATTTT.

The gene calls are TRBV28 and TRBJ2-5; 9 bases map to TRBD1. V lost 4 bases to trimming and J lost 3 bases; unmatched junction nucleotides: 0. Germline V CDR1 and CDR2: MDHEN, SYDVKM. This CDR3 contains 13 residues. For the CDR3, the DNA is TGTGCCAGCAGTTGGGACAGGGAAGAGACCCAGTACTTC. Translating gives CASSWDREETQYF. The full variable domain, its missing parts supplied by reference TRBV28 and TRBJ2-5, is DVKVTQSSRYLVKRTGEKVFLECVQDMDHENMFWYRQDPGLGLRLIYFSYDVKMKEKGDIPEGYSVSREKKERFSLILESASTNQTSMYLCASSWDREETQYFGPGTRLLVL.

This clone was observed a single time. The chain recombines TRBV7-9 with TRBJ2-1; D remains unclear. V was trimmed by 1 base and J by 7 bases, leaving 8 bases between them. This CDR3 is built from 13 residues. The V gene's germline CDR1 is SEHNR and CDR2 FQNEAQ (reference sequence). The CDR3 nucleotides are TGTGCCAGCAGCTTAGTGGCCCCTAATGAGCAGTTCTTC. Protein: CASSLVAPNEQFF.

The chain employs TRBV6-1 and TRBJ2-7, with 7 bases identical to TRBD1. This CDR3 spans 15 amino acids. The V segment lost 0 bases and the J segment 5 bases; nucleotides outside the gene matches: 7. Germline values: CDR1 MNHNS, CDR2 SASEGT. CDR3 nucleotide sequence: TGTGCCAGCAGTGAAGCGCAACAGGGGTTGCACGAGCAGTACTTC. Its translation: CASSEAQQGLHEQYF.

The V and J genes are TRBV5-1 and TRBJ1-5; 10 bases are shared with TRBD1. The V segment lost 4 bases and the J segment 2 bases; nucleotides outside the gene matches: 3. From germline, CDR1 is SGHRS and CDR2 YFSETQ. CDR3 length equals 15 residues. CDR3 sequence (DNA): TGCGCCAGCAGCGCAGGGACAGGGGGCAATCAGCCCCAGCATTTT. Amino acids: CASSAGTGGNQPQHF.

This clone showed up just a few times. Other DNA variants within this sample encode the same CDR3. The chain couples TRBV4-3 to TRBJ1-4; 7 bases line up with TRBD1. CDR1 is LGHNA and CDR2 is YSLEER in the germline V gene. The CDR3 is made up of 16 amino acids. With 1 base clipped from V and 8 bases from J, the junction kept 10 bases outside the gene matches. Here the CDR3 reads CASSQVLDRESEKLFF. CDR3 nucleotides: TGCGCCAGCAGCCAAGTATTAGACAGGGAGTCGGAAAAACTGTTTTTT.